These 28 T cell receptor beta chains originate from one sample sequenced in a study of cytomegalovirus exposure and HLA in healthy donors. The PCR employed 60 Vbeta primers together with 13 Jbeta primers. Produced via immunoSEQ multiplex PCR; TCRdb's table is partial and in-frame only. The profile shows 150,000 to 200,000 clones, approximately 84% of them singletons. The material sequenced was PBMCs. All receptors derive from a young man in good health and CMV-seropositive.

The rearrangement uses TRBV18 and TRBJ2-1, with TRBD2 identical over 11 bases. Trimming cost V 5 bases and J 5 bases; bases outside gene matches: 2. CDR3 length equals 14 residues. Per the germline V gene, CDR1 is KGHSH and CDR2 is LQKENI. In DNA form, the CDR3 reads TGTGCCAGCTCATCGACTAGCGGGGACAATGAGCAGTTCTTC. Translation gives CASSSTSGDNEQFF.

The chain recombines TRBV7-8 with TRBJ2-2, with 8 bases fitting TRBD1. CDR1 and CDR2 from the germline V gene are SGHVS and FQNEAQ. The V segment lost 4 bases and the J segment 7 bases; nucleotides outside the gene matches: 8. CDR3 length equals 15 residues. The CDR3 loop reads CASSSRQGLIGELFF. The CDR3 DNA reads as TGTGCCAGCAGCTCTCGACAGGGGCTGATCGGGGAGCTGTTTTTT.

CDR3 protein: CASSWTGRDEKLFF. CDR3 in DNA: TGTGCCAGCAGTTGGACAGGCCGGGATGAAAAACTGTTTTTT. The chain combines TRBV27 with TRBJ1-4; 7 positions agree with TRBD1. Unmatched junction bases numbered 5, after V lost 4 bases and J lost 6 bases. This CDR3 has 14 residues. Germline assignment: CDR1 MNHEY and CDR2 SMNVEV (reference sequence).

The chain employs TRBV5-4 and TRBJ2-1; the match to TRBD2 covers 9 bases. Trimming took 2 bases from V and 8 from J; bases not matched to a gene: 8. The germline V gene has CDR1 SGHNT and CDR2 YYREEE (reference sequence). The length of the CDR3 is 15 residues. CDR3 loop: CASSFSGSAPDEQFF. CDR3 bases: TGTGCCAGCAGCTTTAGCGGGAGTGCCCCGGATGAGCAGTTCTTC.

The chain links TRBV4-3 to TRBJ2-2, with 12 bases fitting TRBD1. CDR3 length: 16 residues. The V gene end was trimmed by 3 bases and the J gene end by 6 bases; junction bases not matched to a gene: 5. Germline loops: CDR1 LGHNA, CDR2 YSLEER. The CDR3 protein is CASSQEGTGGPGELFF. CDR3 sequence (DNA): TGCGCCAGCAGCCAGGAAGGGACAGGGGGCCCCGGGGAGCTGTTTTTT.

This clone has just one count. The chain combines TRBV7-2 with TRBJ2-5; 11 bases line up with TRBD2. CDR3 size: 15 residues. The V and J ends lost 5 bases and 2 bases, in that order; junction bases with no gene match: 4. Per germline, CDR1 SGHTA and CDR2 FQGNSA. This CDR3 is CASSSRLAGQETQYF. The CDR3 region has the DNA TGTGCCAGCAGCAGTCGACTAGCGGGGCAAGAGACCCAGTACTTC.

The chain carries TRBV7-9 and TRBJ2-1, with a possible D match to TRBD2 (6 bases). Deletions cut 5 bases from V and 8 bases from J, with 22 bases between. CDR1 and CDR2 from the germline V gene are SEHNR and FQNEAQ (reference sequence). This CDR3 comprises 16 residues. The CDR3, as DNA: TGTGCCAGCAGCACGGGGGTGGTAGTTTTGAACGATGAGCAGTTCTTC. Protein sequence: CASSTGVVVLNDEQFF.

This clone has only one observation. J is TRBJ2-7 and V is TRBV6-1; D perhaps matches TRBD2 (5 bases). CDR1 is MNHNS, CDR2 SASEGT, per germline. The CDR3 totals 15 residues. V lost 4 bases and J 5 bases, leaving 18 bases between the germline ends. The chain's CDR3 is CASSAGRGTVDEQYF. CDR3 DNA: TGTGCCAGCAGTGCCGGACGGGGAACGGTGGACGAGCAGTACTTC.

The chain employs TRBV11-3 and TRBJ1-3; unclear D gene. CDR1 SGHNT and CDR2 YENEEA come from the germline V gene. Trimming cost V 2 bases and J 0 bases, with 11 bases left between them. The CDR3 covers 16 residues. CDR3 residues: CASSLRRSLSGNTIYF. The CDR3 DNA follows: TGTGCCAGCAGCTTAAGGAGATCACTCTCTGGAAACACCATATATTTT.

About this clone itself: This specimen includes other DNA sequences encoding the same CDR3. V gene TRBV5-1 combines with J gene TRBJ2-3, with 7 bases lining up with TRBD1. The CDR3 consists of 13 residues. Unmatched junction bases numbered 1, after V lost 5 bases and J lost 1 base. CDR1 and CDR2 from the germline V gene are SGHRS and YFSETQ. In DNA form, the CDR3 reads TGCGCCAGCAGTGGACAGGGCACAGATACGCAGTATTTT. It yields the protein CASSGQGTDTQYF.

J is TRBJ1-5 and V is TRBV4-2; D gene uncertain. From germline, CDR1 is LGHNA and CDR2 YNFKEQ. The CDR3 consists of 13 residues. The V gene lost 1 base and the J gene lost 6 bases, with 7 bases spanning the gap. This CDR3 reads CASSQGGRQPQHF. CDR3 in DNA: TGTGCCAGCAGCCAAGGAGGTCGTCAGCCCCAGCATTTT.

The chain employs TRBV7-8 and TRBJ1-2; 8 bases line up with TRBD1. CDR1 and CDR2 (germline): SGHVS, FQNEAQ. The CDR3 sequence is 20 residues long. The J segment lost 5 bases and the V segment lost 1 base, leaving 21 bases of the junction unmatched. CDR3: CASSLGGGVRDRSFGYGYTF. CDR3 DNA: TGTGCCAGCAGCTTAGGAGGGGGAGTCCGGGACAGGTCCTTTGGGTATGGCTACACCTTC.

The chain has TRBV20-1 and TRBJ2-5; no firm D call. CDR1 DFQATT and CDR2 SNEGSKA come from the germline V gene (reference sequence). With 8 bases removed from V and 3 bases from J, the gap between germline ends came to 7 bases. This CDR3 is built from 10 residues. CDR3 amino acids: CSLGEETQYF. The CDR3 DNA sequence: TGCAGTCTTGGAGAAGAGACCCAGTACTTC.

The chain is built from TRBV27 and TRBJ2-1; 12 bases agree with TRBD2. Germline CDR1 reads MNHEY; CDR2 reads SMNVEV (reference sequence). This CDR3 comprises 17 residues. J gave up 5 bases and V 6 bases, and 11 bases lay outside the gene matches. CDR3: CASRGSSGRAVDNEQFF. CDR3 coding DNA: TGTGCCAGCAGGGGCTCTAGCGGGAGGGCCGTAGACAATGAGCAGTTCTTC.

This clone was seen a single time. The V gene is TRBV2, the J gene TRBJ1-4, with D perhaps TRBD1 (6 bases). V was pared by 2 bases and J by 6 bases, with 16 bases between. CDR1 SNHLY and CDR2 FYNNEI come from the germline V gene. This CDR3 contains 16 residues. The CDR3 DNA sequence: TGTGCCAGCAGTGAAAGGGAGGGGGGGTTTTATGAAAAACTGTTTTTT. Amino acids: CASSEREGGFYEKLFF.

This clone was seen just once. The chain joins TRBV11-3 to TRBJ1-1; 7 bases are a match to TRBD1. V lost 1 base and J lost 6; bases outside the gene matches: 2. The germline gives CDR1 SGHNT, CDR2 YENEEA. The CDR3 is made up of 13 amino acids. As DNA, the CDR3 is TGTGCCAGCAGCTTAGTCGACAGGGCTGAAGCTTTCTTT. This translates into CASSLVDRAEAFF.

This clone was seen once. The chain uses TRBV4-3 and TRBJ2-3; the match to TRBD1 covers 9 bases. CDR3 length: 16 amino acids. Trimming removed 1 base from V and 7 bases from J; junction bases left unmatched: 9. CDR1 and CDR2 (germline): LGHNA, YSLEER. CDR3 coding DNA: TGCGCCAGCAGCCAAGGATGGGACAGGGCCTCCCATACGCAGTATTTT. Protein: CASSQGWDRASHTQYF.

J is TRBJ1-4 and V is TRBV5-1; 9 bases align to TRBD1. The CDR3 consists of 15 residues. After removal of 4 bases from V and 8 bases from J, the junction contained 9 bases not matched to a gene. Germline-derived CDR1 and CDR2 are SGHRS and YFSETQ. The CDR3 region is CASSLKTGGGEKLFF. CDR3 DNA: TGCGCCAGCAGCCTGAAGACAGGGGGAGGGGAAAAACTGTTTTTT.

The chain has TRBV7-3 and TRBJ2-2, with a possible D match to TRBD2 (5 bases). With 2 bases removed from V and 4 bases from J, the gap between germline ends came to 17 bases. Looked up from germline, CDR1 is SGHTA and CDR2 is FQGTGA. This CDR3 region has 17 residues. The CDR3 is CASSLVPLGGVTGELFF. CDR3 in DNA: TGTGCCAGCAGCTTAGTACCCCTCGGAGGTGTCACCGGGGAGCTGTTTTTT.

About this clone: It is likely a read error, because the conserved phenylalanine at the end of the CDR3 is missing. It is unclear where the CDR3 begins or ends on the DNA, so no DNA is shown, and the CDR3 is as TCRdb lists it. This chain links TRBV7-2 with TRBJ2-3; the tabulated D call, TRBD1, remains unverified against the DNA. Termini included, the CDR3 measures 13 amino acids. CDR1 is SGHTA, CDR2 FQGNSA, per germline. CDR3 sequence: CASSPSAGQATRC.

The chain recombines TRBV11-1 with TRBJ1-1; D gene ambiguous. The CDR3 has 13 amino acids. V lost 8 bases, J lost 0 bases, and 10 bases lay in between. In germline, CDR1 is SGHAT, CDR2 FQDESV (reference sequence). The CDR3 DNA reads as TGTGCCAGCTCAGGTTTCATGAACACTGAAGCTTTCTTT. This codes for CASSGFMNTEAFF. The full variable domain, its missing parts supplied by reference TRBV11-1 and TRBJ1-1, is EAEVAQSPRYKITEKSQAVAFWCDPISGHATLYWYRQILGQGPELLVQFQDESVVDDSQLPKDRFSAERLKGVDSTLKIQPAELGDSAMYLCASSGFMNTEAFFGQGTRLTVV.

This chain links TRBV7-9 with TRBJ1-2; TRBD1 matches at 10 bases. Germline V gene data show CDR1 as SEHNR and CDR2 as FQNEAQ (reference sequence). With V trimmed by 5 bases and J by 1 base, 4 bases remained unmatched. CDR3 length: 15 amino acids. CDR3 nucleotide sequence: TGTGCCAGCAGCGGGGACAGGGGAAATAACTATGGCTACACCTTC. Protein: CASSGDRGNNYGYTF.

The chain is built from TRBV29-1 and TRBJ2-6, with D perhaps TRBD1 (5 bases). The CDR3 is 14 residues long. The V and J ends lost 6 bases and 4 bases respectively, with 13 bases between them. Germline V gene sequence: CDR1 SQVTM, CDR2 ANQGSEA. The CDR3 bases are TGCAGCGTAGCCGCAGGGCGCGGGGCCAACGTCCTGACTTTC. Encoded protein: CSVAAGRGANVLTF.

This clone was seen a few times. V usage is TRBV5-4 and J usage is TRBJ2-2; D is unclear. CDR1 and CDR2 (germline): SGHNT, YYREEE (reference sequence). The CDR3 loop spans 14 amino acids. Between the trimmed V and J ends, which lost 1 base and 6 bases, there was a span of 10 bases. The CDR3 here is CASSLLVASGELFF. CDR3 DNA: TGTGCCAGCAGCTTGTTAGTCGCGTCCGGGGAGCTGTTTTTT.

The V gene is TRBV12-5, the J gene TRBJ2-5, with TRBD2 matching 7 bases. Unmatched junction bases numbered 8, after V lost 1 base and J lost 0 bases. CDR3 size: 17 residues. Germline assignment: CDR1 LGHNT and CDR2 FRNRAP. The CDR3 nucleotides are TGTGCTAGTGGTTTGGGGTTAGCGGGCCGGTACCAAGAGACCCAGTACTTC. It encodes CASGLGLAGRYQETQYF. Looking up the rest from reference TRBV12-5 and TRBJ2-5 gives the full variable domain: DARVTQTPRHKVTEMGQEVTMRCQPILGHNTVFWYRQTMMQGLELLAYFRNRAPLDDSGMPKDRFSAEMPDATLATLKIQPSEPRDSAVYFCASGLGLAGRYQETQYFGPGTRLLVL.

The gene calls are TRBV13 and TRBJ2-2; TRBD2 aligns across 7 bases. With 2 bases clipped from V and 8 bases from J, the junction kept 11 bases outside the gene matches. Germline V gene lookup returns CDR1 PRHDT and CDR2 FYEKMQ (reference sequence). The CDR3 has 16 amino acids. In DNA form, the CDR3 reads TGTGCCAGCAGCTTACCGCAGGGAGGGACCCCAGGGGAGCTGTTTTTT. This translates into CASSLPQGGTPGELFF.

The gene calls are TRBV9 and TRBJ2-2; maybe TRBD2 (5 bases). The CDR3 contains 13 residues. V lost 6 bases, J lost 1 base, and 7 bases lay in between. Germline V gene data show CDR1 as SGDLS and CDR2 as YYNGEE. CDR3 DNA: TGTGCCAGCACCGGGATGAACACCGGGGAGCTGTTTTTT. Its translation: CASTGMNTGELFF.

The rearrangement links TRBV7-2 to TRBJ2-7; D perhaps matches TRBD2 (5 bases). Trimming left V 4 bases short and J 1 base short, with 17 bases between. Germline V gene sequence: CDR1 SGHTA, CDR2 FQGNSA. The CDR3 runs 16 residues. The CDR3 sequence is CASSYDLALLSYEQYF. CDR3 nucleotides: TGTGCCAGCAGCTACGATCTAGCACTATTATCCTACGAGCAGTACTTC.